This TCR beta chain was captured in a study of OX40 agonist ivuxolimab in advanced cancers. About the research overall: Ivuxolimab, an agonist antibody against OX40 (CD134), was given to patients. Prior anti-PD-1, anti-PD-L1 or anti-CTLA-4 therapy was allowed; 40% had some.

Assay: immunoSEQ multiplex PCR; the TCRdb copy retains only in-frame clones and omits some. The repertoire includes tens of thousands of clones, more than 70% of them detected once, and 3.6% sits in the top ten. Overall study results and limits: Both CD4+ and CD8+ T cell populations in blood had undergone clonal expansion by week 6 at 0.1 to 3.0 mg/kg.

Exclusion of a patient followed from autoimmune disease history or systemic immunosuppression. In the case of this clone: Its matching antigen is unknown.

The receptor was derived from an adult with an advanced solid tumor such as melanoma, head and neck, liver or kidney cancer. The material was CD4+ or CD8+ T cells sorted from blood, obtained in a trial of the OX40 agonist ivuxolimab.

Here the CDR3 reads CASSTSGANTEAFF. CDR3 bases: TGTGCCAGCTCAACCTCAGGGGCGAACACTGAAGCTTTCTTT. This chain joins TRBV18 and TRBJ1-1; D perhaps matches TRBD1 (6 bases). The CDR3 has 14 residues. V lost 5 bases to trimming and J lost 1 base, with 11 bases between them. The germline V gene encodes CDR1 KGHSH and CDR2 LQKENI.